This TCR beta chain derives from a study of blood T cells in healthy people across ages. Study information: Template switching caught about one barcoded beta molecule for each two T cells.

A second PCR of roughly 7 to 11 cycles used a sample-barcoded 5' primer and a J-beta primer mix. Each cDNA was tagged by a template-switch adaptor containing 12 random nucleotides. Per sample, CDR3-containing paired-end reads numbered at least 2.5 million. TCRdb passed the 5' RACE reads through MiXCR, listing each CDR3 protein once. This sample has around 1,600,000 distinct CDR3 sequences, with approximately 39% found just once. This clonotype was counted between two and nine times. Per individual sample, total RNA of at least 5 micrograms was extracted. J was trimmed by 4 bases and V by 6 bases; bases with no gene match: 5. Looked up from germline, CDR1 is SQVTM and CDR2 is ANQGSEA. The CDR3 extends over 13 amino acids.

V gene TRBV29-1 combines with J gene TRBJ2-1, with 8 bases identical to TRBD1. The TCR was taken from a woman between 18 and 29 years old in good health. The sample was blood. The CDR3 spells CSVRTGLYNEQFF. In DNA, the CDR3 is TGCAGCGTCCGGACAGGGCTTTACAATGAGCAGTTCTTC.